The sequence of this T cell receptor (beta chain) was determined in a study of neurological immune-mediated disorders. From 15-18 subjects, each sequencing run yielded over 170 million TCR-beta sequences. TCRdb re-derived calls from the 5' RACE reads in MiXCR, one entry per CDR3 protein. The table includes around 69,000 distinct CDR3 sequences, roughly 10% detected once. This CDR3 has 16 amino acids. V was pared by 6 bases and J by 4 bases, with 15 bases of the junction left unmatched. From germline, CDR1 is MNHEY and CDR2 SVGAGI. This clonotype was detected ten times or more. This sample's time point: longitudinal time-point 1 (baseline).

The rearrangement links TRBV6-5 to TRBJ2-7, with 7 bases that match TRBD1. The sequenced material came from PBMCs. This clonotype was obtained from a man aged 25-40 years in good health. The CDR3 region has the DNA TGTGCCAGCAGATTACTGCCTGGGACAGCCCCTTACGAGCAGTACTTC. It is translated as CASRLLPGTAPYEQYF.